This T cell receptor beta chain was sequenced for a study of tumor-infiltrating lymphocytes in localized non-small cell lung cancer. At the level of the study: Patients included smokers and never-smokers with various histologies, some sampled after neoadjuvant chemotherapy. Whole-study results and caveats: Not all patients were TCR sequenced, owing to tissue quantity. Different pieces of the same tissue were used for each assay. Compared with uninvolved lung, tumors showed higher T cell infiltration by TCRbeta sequencing.

This table comes from immunoSEQ multiplex PCR, and its TCRdb copy is limited to in-frame clones, with some not included. Here the sample spans about 5,500 clones, around 81% being singletons. As regards this clone: As yet, its antigen is unknown.

The V and J ends lost 5 bases and 1 base, in that order; junction bases with no gene match: 4. The length of the CDR3 is 16 residues. Germline CDR1 is SGHRS and CDR2 is YFSETQ. Sequencing was done on a sample of lung tumor tissue. The receptor was derived from a human donor with non-small cell lung cancer. The V and J genes are TRBV5-1 and TRBJ2-1; 12 nucleotides agree with TRBD2. The CDR3 nucleotides read TGCGCCAGCAGGACTAGCGGGGGTTCGTCCTACAATGAGCAGTTCTTC. Its protein is CASRTSGGSSYNEQFF.